This TCR beta chain appears in the sequencing data of a study of response to subunit inactivated influenza vaccine. Study-wide findings and caveats: The authors suggested that few new T cells are recruited per seasonal influenza vaccination.

Trimming removed 5 bases from V and 4 bases from J; junction bases left unmatched: 7. There are 14 residues in the CDR3. Germline loops: CDR1 DFQATT, CDR2 SNEGSKA (reference sequence). As regards this clonotype: Its antigen remains unidentified.

Using its own MiXCR run on the RT-PCR reads, TCRdb lists one record per CDR3 protein. The repertoire holds about half a million distinct CDR3 sequences, with roughly 25% as singletons. The chain employs TRBV20-1 and TRBJ1-4, with 7 bases fitting TRBD1. The sequenced sample was CD4+ T cells sorted from PBMCs, obtained 5 days after vaccination. The sequence was obtained from a man aged 50-60 years who received an inactivated influenza vaccine. The CDR3 spells CSAGKGALNEKLFF. In nucleotides, the CDR3 is TGCAGTGCTGGAAAGGGGGCTCTTAATGAAAAACTGTTTTTT.